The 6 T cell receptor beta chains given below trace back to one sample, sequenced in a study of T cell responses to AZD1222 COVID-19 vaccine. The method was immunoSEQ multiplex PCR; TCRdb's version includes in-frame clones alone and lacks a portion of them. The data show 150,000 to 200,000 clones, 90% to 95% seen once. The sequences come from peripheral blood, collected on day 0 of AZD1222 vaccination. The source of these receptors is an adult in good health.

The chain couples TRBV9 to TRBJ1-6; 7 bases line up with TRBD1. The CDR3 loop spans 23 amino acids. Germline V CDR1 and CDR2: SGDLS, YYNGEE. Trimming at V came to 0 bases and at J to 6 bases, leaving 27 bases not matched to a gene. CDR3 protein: CASSVEMGMEDREWRPINSPLHF. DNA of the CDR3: TGTGCCAGCAGCGTAGAAATGGGGATGGAAGACAGGGAATGGCGTCCCATTAATTCACCCCTCCACTTT.

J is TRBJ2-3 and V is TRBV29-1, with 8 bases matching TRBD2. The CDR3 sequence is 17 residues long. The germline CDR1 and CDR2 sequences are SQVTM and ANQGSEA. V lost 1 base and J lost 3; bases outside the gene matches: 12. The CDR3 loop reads CSVEGVRAAGATDTQYF. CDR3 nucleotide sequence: TGCAGCGTTGAAGGGGTTCGGGCAGCGGGAGCGACAGATACGCAGTATTTT.

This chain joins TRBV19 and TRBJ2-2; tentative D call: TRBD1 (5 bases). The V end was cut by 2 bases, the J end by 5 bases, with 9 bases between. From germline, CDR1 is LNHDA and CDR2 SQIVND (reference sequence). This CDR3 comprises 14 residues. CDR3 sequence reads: CASSITQGTGELFF. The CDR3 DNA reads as TGTGCCAGTAGTATAACCCAGGGTACCGGGGAGCTGTTTTTT.

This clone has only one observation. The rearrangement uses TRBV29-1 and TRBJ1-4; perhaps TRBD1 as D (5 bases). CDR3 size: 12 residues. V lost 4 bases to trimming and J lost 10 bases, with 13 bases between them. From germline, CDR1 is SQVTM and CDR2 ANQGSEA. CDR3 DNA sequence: TGCAGCGTTGTACAGGCGGGTGGAAAACTGTTTTTT. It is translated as CSVVQAGGKLFF.

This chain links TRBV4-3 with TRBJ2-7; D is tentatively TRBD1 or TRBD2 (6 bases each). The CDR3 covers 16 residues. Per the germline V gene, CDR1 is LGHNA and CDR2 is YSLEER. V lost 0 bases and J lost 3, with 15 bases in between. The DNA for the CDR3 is TGCGCCAGCAGCCAAGATGCGGGCGGGACAAACTACGAGCAGTACTTC. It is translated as CASSQDAGGTNYEQYF.

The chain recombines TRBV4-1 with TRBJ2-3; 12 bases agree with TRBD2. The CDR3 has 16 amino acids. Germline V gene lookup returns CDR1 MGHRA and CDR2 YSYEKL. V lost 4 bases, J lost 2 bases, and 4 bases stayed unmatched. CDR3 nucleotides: TGCGCCAGCAGCCTCCGACTAGCGGGAGACACAGATACGCAGTATTTT. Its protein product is CASSLRLAGDTDTQYF.